The sequence of this T cell receptor beta chain was determined in a study of brain T cells in children with intractable seizures. Clones were sequenced by immunoSEQ multiplex PCR, and TCRdb holds only the in-frame ones, with some missing. The sample carries about 340,000 clones, about 94% recorded once. Germline V lookup: CDR1 SQVTM, CDR2 ANQGSEA. With 1 base clipped from V and 5 bases from J, the junction kept 2 bases outside the gene matches. The CDR3 contains 14 residues. The time point denotes: blood from clinic visit 5 months post-surgery; TSC patient then seizure free. This receptor was identified in a boy under three years old with tuberous sclerosis and intractable seizures. Sequenced material: peripheral blood, taken about 5 months after surgery. This rearrangement joins TRBV29-1 to TRBJ2-1; TRBD2 agrees at 10 bases. In DNA form, the CDR3 reads TGCAGCGTTGAAGGGACTAGCGGAAACAATGAGCAGTTCTTC. Translating gives CSVEGTSGNNEQFF.